These T cell receptor beta chains were read from a single sample in a study of shared clonotypes between healthy human individuals. Only in-frame clones appear in the TCRdb table, and some are missing; sequencing was by immunoSEQ multiplex PCR. The top ten clones hold around 1.4% of a sample with about 1 million clones, 75% of them seen once. Sequenced input: memory CD4+ T cells sorted from blood. Receptors originate from a man younger than 35 in good health. Each CDR3 is given with its conserved first and last residue. The D gene is left open where the match is weak. Clone size appears in some rows only: once, few, many, or a class for an expanded clone.

>TRBV6-1|TRBJ1-1|TRBD1|many
TGTGCCACCACACCCGGGACAGCCAACACTGAAGCTTTCTTT
CATTPGTANTEAFF
>TRBV2|TRBJ1-1|TRBD1|.
TGTGCCAGCAGTTCTTCTGACAGGGGAGGCGCTGAAGCTTTCTTT
CASSSSDRGGAEAFF
>TRBV4-1|TRBJ2-5|.|.
TGCGCCAGCAGCAAGACTACCGGGGACTCAGGGGCCCAGTACTTC
CASSKTTGDSGAQYF
>TRBV7-2|TRBJ1-1|.|.
TGTGCCAGCAGCTTACGGACGGTGAACACTGAAGCTTTCTTT
CASSLRTVNTEAFF
>TRBV9|TRBJ1-1|.|.
TGTGCCAGCAGCCCACCCGGGGCCCTCGGAGGCACTGAAGCTTTCTTT
CASSPPGALGGTEAFF
>TRBV4-3|TRBJ2-3|.|.
TGCGCCAGCAGCCAAGATTGGGGGACAGATACGCAGTATTTT
CASSQDWGTDTQYF
>TRBV5-6|TRBJ1-2|.|.
TGTGCCAGCAGCTCAGACGGTTTATATGGCTACACCTTC
CASSSDGLYGYTF
>TRBV19|TRBJ2-2|TRBD1|few
TGTGCCAGTCGGACAGGGGGCACCGGGGAGCTGTTTTTT
CASRTGGTGELFF
>TRBV5-6|TRBJ2-3|.|.
TGTGCCAGCAGCGATAGGGAACGGGGGACGACAGATACGCAGTATTTT
CASSDRERGTTDTQYF
>TRBV14|TRBJ2-1|.|.
TGTGCCAGCAGCCAATTGCAGACCCTCAATGAGCAGTTCTTC
CASSQLQTLNEQFF
>TRBV4-3|TRBJ2-4|TRBD2|.
TGCGCCAGCAGCCAAGATAACCCCGGGACTAGCGGGTTGAATGTTCAGTACTTC
CASSQDNPGTSGLNVQYF
>TRBV7-6|TRBJ2-2|TRBD1|.
TGTGCCAGCAGCGAGGGGACAGTAGCCACCGGGGAGCTGTTTTTT
CASSEGTVATGELFF
>TRBV5-4|TRBJ2-7|.|.
TGTGCCAGCAGCTTGGGGTCGGGGGTCCTCAGAGGAGGTGAGCAGTACTTC
CASSLGSGVLRGGEQYF
>TRBV18|TRBJ2-7|TRBD1|once
TGTGCCAGCTCACGCCTACCCGGGACAGGGTCCTCCTACGAGCAGTACTTC
CASSRLPGTGSSYEQYF
>TRBV10-3|TRBJ1-3|.|.
TGTGCCATCAGTGAGCCGGGTAGAATCGAGTCCGGAAACACCATATATTTT
CAISEPGRIESGNTIYF
>TRBV18|TRBJ2-5|.|.
TGTGCCAGCTCTGGGGGGCTGGCCGAGGAGACCCAGTACTTC
CASSGGLAEETQYF
>TRBV7-9|TRBJ1-1|TRBD1|.
TGTGCCAGCAGCCCTGTGAAGGTCGGACAGGGGCACACTGAAGCTTTCTTT
CASSPVKVGQGHTEAFF
>TRBV6-4|TRBJ1-2|.|.
TGTGCCAGCAGTGACAGGGCCGTGGAAGGGTATGGCTACACCTTC
CASSDRAVEGYGYTF
>TRBV4-2|TRBJ2-1|TRBD2|.
TGTGCCAGCAGCCAAGATTCCGGGACTAGCGGGGGGGCTTATAATGAGCAGTTCTTC
CASSQDSGTSGGAYNEQFF
>TRBV7-2|TRBJ1-2|.|.
TGTGCCAGCAGCTTAACACCCAGCGTTCTCTATGGCTACACCTTC
CASSLTPSVLYGYTF
>TRBV18|TRBJ1-1|.|.
TGTGCCAGCTCAAGGACAGCGGACACTGAAGCTTTCTTT
CASSRTADTEAFF
>TRBV4-1|TRBJ1-1|.|.
TGCGCCAGCAGCCCAACGGAGGTGAATGTTCTCGGCGGAAAGAACACTGAAGCTTTCTTT
CASSPTEVNVLGGKNTEAFF
>TRBV6-1|TRBJ2-7|.|.
TGTGCCAGCAGGAGGGACGCCAGCTCCTACGAGCAGTACTTC
CASRRDASSYEQYF
>TRBV30|TRBJ2-3|.|.
TGTGCCTGGACCCGGAGGACAGATACGCAGTATTTT
CAWTRRTDTQYF
>TRBV13|TRBJ1-1|.|.
TGTGCCAGCAGTGACTCGATCGGGGTCACTGAAGCTTTCTTT
CASSDSIGVTEAFF
>TRBV18|TRBJ2-7|.|.
TGTGCCAGCTCACACCGGGACAAAGCGCAGTACTTC
CASSHRDKAQYF
>TRBV11-2|TRBJ2-5|.|.
TGTGCCAGCAGCTTGGGCCGGGAGACCCAGTACTTC
CASSLGRETQYF
>TRBV18|TRBJ1-6|.|.
TGTGCCAGCTCACCACTTTCGGACAGCAGGATCCACTTT
CASSPLSDSRIHF
>TRBV6-1|TRBJ1-4|.|.
TGTGCCAGCAGTGAAGGGCCCGGTGAAAAACTGTTTTTT
CASSEGPGEKLFF
>TRBV19|TRBJ1-5|TRBD1|.
TGTGCCAGTAGTATAGACACAGGGGGCAATCAGCCCCAGCATTTT
CASSIDTGGNQPQHF
>TRBV29-1|TRBJ2-1|TRBD2|.
TGCAGCGTTGCTAGCGGGGCCAATGAGCAGTTCTTC
CSVASGANEQFF
>TRBV7-2|TRBJ2-6|.|.
TGTGCCAGCAGCCCCTCCTTCAGGTCTGGGGCCAACGTCCTGACTTTC
CASSPSFRSGANVLTF
>TRBV10-2|TRBJ2-7|TRBD1|few
TGCGCCAGCAGTGAACAGGGGGTCTACGAGCAGTACTTC
CASSEQGVYEQYF
>TRBV5-8|TRBJ1-2|.|few
TGTGCCAGCAGCCTGGGGGAGGGGATGAGCTATGGCTACACCTTC
CASSLGEGMSYGYTF
>TRBV14|TRBJ2-7|.|.
TGTGCCAGCAGCCAAGTTGACGGGTGGAGTACCTACGAGCAGTACTTC
CASSQVDGWSTYEQYF
>TRBV19|TRBJ1-6|TRBD1|.
TGTGCCAGTAGCGTTTCCGGACAGGTTAGGGATTCACCCCTCCACTTT
CASSVSGQVRDSPLHF
>TRBV5-4|TRBJ2-2|.|.
TGTGCCAGCAGAGGGGACCTAAGGAACACCGGGGAGCTGTTTTTT
CASRGDLRNTGELFF
>TRBV7-2|TRBJ1-1|.|.
TGTGCCAGCAGCTTAGGACAGACCGCGAACACTGAAGCTTTCTTT
CASSLGQTANTEAFF
>TRBV5-1|TRBJ1-5|TRBD1|few
TGCGCCAGCAGCCCAGAGGGACAGAGTAGCAATCAGCCCCAGCATTTT
CASSPEGQSSNQPQHF
>TRBV7-2|TRBJ2-7|TRBD2|.
TGTGCCAGCAGCCCAGGACTAGCGGTTTCCTACGAGCAGTACTTC
CASSPGLAVSYEQYF
>TRBV5-8|TRBJ2-7|.|few
TGTGCCAGCAGCTTGGCCAGTGGGTTTAACTCCTACGAGCAGTACTTC
CASSLASGFNSYEQYF
>TRBV5-1|TRBJ2-5|.|.
TGCGCCAGCAGCCCAGGGACGGGACAAGAGACCCAGTACTTC
CASSPGTGQETQYF
>TRBV27|TRBJ1-4|TRBD1|.
TGTGCCAGCCGACGACAGGGTCTAGGGGAAAAACTGTTTTTT
CASRRQGLGEKLFF
>TRBV5-6|TRBJ2-5|TRBD1|.
TGTGCCAGCAGCGTAGGGGACAGGGGGCGAGAGACCCAGTACTTC
CASSVGDRGRETQYF
>TRBV18|TRBJ1-2|.|.
TGTGCCAGCTCACCACCCCGCGGGTCTAACTATGGCTACACCTTC
CASSPPRGSNYGYTF